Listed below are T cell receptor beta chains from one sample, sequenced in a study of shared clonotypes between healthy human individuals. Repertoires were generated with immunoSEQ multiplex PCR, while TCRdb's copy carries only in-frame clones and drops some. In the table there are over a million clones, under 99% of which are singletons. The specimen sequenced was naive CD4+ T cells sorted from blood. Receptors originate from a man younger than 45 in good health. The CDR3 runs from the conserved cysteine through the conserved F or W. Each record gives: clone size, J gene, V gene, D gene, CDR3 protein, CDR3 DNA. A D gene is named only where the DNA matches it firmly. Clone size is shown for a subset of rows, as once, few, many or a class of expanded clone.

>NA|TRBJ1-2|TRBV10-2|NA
CASRDQGLSGYTF
TGCGCCAGCAGGGATCAGGGTCTCTCTGGCTACACCTTC
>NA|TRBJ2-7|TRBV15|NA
CATGRVYEQYF
TGTGCCACCGGCAGGGTTTACGAGCAGTACTTC
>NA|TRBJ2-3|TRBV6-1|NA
CASSEAKGFTDTQYF
TGTGCCAGCAGTGAAGCTAAGGGGTTCACAGATACGCAGTATTTT
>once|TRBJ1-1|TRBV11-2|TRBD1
CASSTGWGTGATEAFF
TGTGCCAGCAGCACCGGGTGGGGGACAGGGGCAACTGAAGCTTTCTTT
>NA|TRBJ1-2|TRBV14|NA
CASSPGVYGYTF
TGTGCCAGCAGCCCTGGGGTCTATGGCTACACCTTC
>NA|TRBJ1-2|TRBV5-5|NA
CASSERSLDTGTDNYGYTF
TGTGCCAGCAGCGAACGGAGCCTCGATACCGGGACGGATAACTATGGCTACACCTTC
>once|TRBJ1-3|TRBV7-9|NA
CASSLGSGNTIYF
TGTGCCAGCAGCTTAGGGTCCGGAAACACCATATATTTT
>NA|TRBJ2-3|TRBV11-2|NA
CASSLDFGNTQYF
TGTGCCAGCAGCTTAGATTTCGGGAATACGCAGTATTTT
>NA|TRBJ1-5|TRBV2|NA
CASTSRQSNQPQHF
TGTGCCAGCACTTCCCGACAGAGCAATCAGCCCCAGCATTTT
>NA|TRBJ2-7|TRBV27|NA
CASSRWEIGEQYF
TGTGCCAGCAGTAGGTGGGAGATTGGCGAGCAGTACTTC
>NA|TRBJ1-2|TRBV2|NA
CASSAKGRGSYGYTF
TGTGCCAGCAGTGCTAAGGGTCGGGGAAGCTATGGCTACACCTTC
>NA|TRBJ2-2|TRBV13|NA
CASSLFRRANTGELFF
TGTGCCAGCAGCTTATTTCGCAGGGCGAACACCGGGGAGCTGTTTTTT
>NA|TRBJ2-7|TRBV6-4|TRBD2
CAQPNEMGLAGSYEQYF
TGTGCCCAACCTAACGAAATGGGACTAGCGGGTTCCTACGAGCAGTACTTC
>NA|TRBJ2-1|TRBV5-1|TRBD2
CASSLGLAGGTPLDEQFF
TGCGCCAGCAGCTTGGGACTAGCGGGAGGTACCCCTCTGGATGAGCAGTTCTTC
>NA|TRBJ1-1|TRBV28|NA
CASNLIQGNTEAFF
TGTGCCAGCAATTTGATCCAGGGGAACACTGAAGCTTTCTTT
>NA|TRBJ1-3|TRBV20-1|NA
CSVGDGNTIYF
TGCAGTGTGGGTGACGGAAACACCATATATTTT
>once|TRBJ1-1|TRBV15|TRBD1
CATSRDRGQGNEAFF
TGTGCCACCAGCAGAGATCGGGGACAGGGCAATGAAGCTTTCTTT
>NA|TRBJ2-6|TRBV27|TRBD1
CASSSTGSGANVLTF
TGTGCCAGCAGTTCGACAGGGTCAGGGGCCAACGTCCTGACTTTC
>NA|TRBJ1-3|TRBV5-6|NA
CASSPRRSGSSGNTIYF
TGTGCCAGCAGCCCACGACGGTCGGGGAGCTCTGGAAACACCATATATTTT
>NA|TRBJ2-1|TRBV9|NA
CASSVARSGGGNEQFF
TGTGCCAGCAGCGTAGCGAGAAGCGGAGGGGGGAATGAGCAGTTCTTC
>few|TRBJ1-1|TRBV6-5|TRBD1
CASSHGQEAFF
TGTGCCAGCAGTCATGGACAGGAGGCTTTCTTT
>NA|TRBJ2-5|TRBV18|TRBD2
CASSPLAGVLQRQETQYF
TGTGCCAGCTCACCTCTAGCGGGAGTTTTACAGCGCCAAGAGACCCAGTACTTC
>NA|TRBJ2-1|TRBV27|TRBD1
CASSQPPGTGPYEQFF
TGTGCCAGCAGTCAGCCACCCGGGACAGGGCCGTATGAGCAGTTCTTC
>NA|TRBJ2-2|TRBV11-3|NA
CASSQGGSGELFF
TGTGCCAGCAGCCAAGGAGGTTCCGGGGAGCTGTTTTTT
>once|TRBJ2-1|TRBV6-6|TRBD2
CASSYYSGLYNEQFF
TGTGCCAGCAGCTACTATAGCGGGCTCTACAATGAGCAGTTCTTC
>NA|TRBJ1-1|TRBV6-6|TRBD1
CASGGRTGGNTEAFF
TGTGCCAGCGGAGGAAGGACAGGGGGGAACACTGAAGCTTTCTTT
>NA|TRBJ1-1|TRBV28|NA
CASSSLGTEAFF
TGTGCCAGCAGTTCACTTGGCACTGAAGCTTTCTTT
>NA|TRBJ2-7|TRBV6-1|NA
CASSERRRDTYEQYF
TGTGCCAGCAGTGAAAGGCGGCGGGACACCTACGAGCAGTACTTC
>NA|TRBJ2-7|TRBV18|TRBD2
CASSPGLAVGADEQYF
TGTGCCAGCTCACCGGGACTAGCGGTCGGAGCCGACGAGCAGTACTTC
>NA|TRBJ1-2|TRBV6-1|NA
CASSEGRGDLYGYTF
TGTGCCAGCAGCGAAGGGAGGGGGGACCTCTATGGCTACACCTTC
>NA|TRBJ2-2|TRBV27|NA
CASTKANTGELFF
TGTGCCAGCACCAAGGCGAACACCGGGGAGCTGTTTTTT
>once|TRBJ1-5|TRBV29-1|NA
CSYTTGALGGPQHF
TGCAGCTATACGACAGGAGCCCTTGGGGGGCCCCAGCATTTT
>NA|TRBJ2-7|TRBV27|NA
CASSGLYEQYF
TGTGCCAGCAGCGGACTCTACGAGCAGTACTTC
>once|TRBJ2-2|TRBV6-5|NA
CATFDLNTGELFF
TGTGCCACCTTCGACTTGAACACCGGGGAGCTGTTTTTT
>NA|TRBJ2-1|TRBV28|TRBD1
CASSLPPPPRQGDYNEQFF
TGTGCCAGCAGTTTACCCCCCCCTCCTCGACAGGGGGACTACAATGAGCAGTTCTTC
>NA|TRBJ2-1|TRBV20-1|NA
CSAPAALEQFF
TGCAGTGCACCAGCCGCCTTGGAGCAGTTCTTC
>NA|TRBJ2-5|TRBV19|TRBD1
CASSIRDRGFETQYF
TGTGCCAGTAGTATCCGGGACAGGGGTTTCGAGACCCAGTACTTC
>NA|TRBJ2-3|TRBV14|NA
CASSQLGEKMTDTQYF
TGTGCCAGCAGCCAACTCGGTGAGAAGATGACAGATACGCAGTATTTT
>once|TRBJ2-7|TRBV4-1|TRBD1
CASSQLDREGYEQYF
TGCGCCAGCAGCCAATTAGACAGGGAAGGCTACGAGCAGTACTTC